This TCR beta chain was found in a study of blood T cell repertoires in COVID-19. As for the study in general: T cells, B-cell-depleted T cells, or PBMCs provided the cDNA or gDNA that served as material.

This clone was detected a few times. Original methodology: For nucleated cells, counts were estimated from reference gene primer amplification. Measured with immunoSEQ multiplex PCR; TCRdb has only the in-frame clones, and not every one. From that table come the V and J calls and clone size; the DNA was used to work out D and trimming. Of around 440,000 clones detected, approximately 88% appear once; the ten largest clones hold roughly an eighth. The Seattle patients joined while their infection was active and were tracked longitudinally afterward. CDR3 length: 12 amino acids. From germline, CDR1 is SEHNR and CDR2 FQNEAQ (reference sequence). Trimming took 2 bases from V and 10 from J, leaving 8 bases between them.

This clonotype was obtained from a woman aged 50 to 65 with COVID-19, enrolled during active disease. The chain is built from TRBV7-9 and TRBJ1-4; D ambiguous. Sequenced sample: peripheral blood. DNA for the CDR3: TGTGCCAGCAGCTTACAGCGTGGAAAACTGTTTTTT. Translated, it gives CASSLQRGKLFF. Complete variable domain (other parts from reference TRBV7-9 and TRBJ1-4): DTGVSQNPRHKITKRGQNVTFRCDPISEHNRLYWYRQTLGQGPEFLTYFQNEAQLEKSRLLSDRFSAERPKGSFSTLEIQRTEQGDSAMYLCASSLQRGKLFFGSGTQLSVL.